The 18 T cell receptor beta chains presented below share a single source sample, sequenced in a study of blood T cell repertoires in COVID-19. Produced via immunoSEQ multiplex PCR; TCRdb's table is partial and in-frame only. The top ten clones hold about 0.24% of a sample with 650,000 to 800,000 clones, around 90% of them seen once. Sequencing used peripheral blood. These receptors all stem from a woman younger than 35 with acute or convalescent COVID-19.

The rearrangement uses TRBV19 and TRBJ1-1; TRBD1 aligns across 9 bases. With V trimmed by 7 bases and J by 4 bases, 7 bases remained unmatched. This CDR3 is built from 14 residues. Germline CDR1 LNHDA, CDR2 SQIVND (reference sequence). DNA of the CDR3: TGTGCCAGTAACTACAGGGGGCAGGGCACTGAAGCTTTCTTT. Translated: CASNYRGQGTEAFF.

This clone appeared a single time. CDR3 region: CAWSVRSSNSPLHF. The DNA of the CDR3 is TGTGCCTGGAGTGTACGGTCTTCTAATTCACCCCTCCACTTT. The V gene is TRBV30, the J gene TRBJ1-6, with D unclear. The germline V and J ends were trimmed by 0 bases and 6 bases, with 9 bases remaining between them. This CDR3 comprises 14 residues. Germline lookup yields CDR1 GTSNPN and CDR2 SVGIG (reference sequence).

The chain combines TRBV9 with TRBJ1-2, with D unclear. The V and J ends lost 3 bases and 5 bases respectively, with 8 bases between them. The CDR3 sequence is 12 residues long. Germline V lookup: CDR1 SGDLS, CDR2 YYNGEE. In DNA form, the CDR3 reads TGTGCCAGCAGCGGGTACTCGTATGGCTACACCTTC. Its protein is CASSGYSYGYTF. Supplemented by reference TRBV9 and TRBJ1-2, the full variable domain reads DSGVTQTPKHLITATGQRVTLRCSPRSGDLSVYWYQQSLDQGLQFLIQYYNGEERAKGNILERFSAQQFPDLHSELNLSSLELGDSALYFCASSGYSYGYTFGSGTRLTVV.

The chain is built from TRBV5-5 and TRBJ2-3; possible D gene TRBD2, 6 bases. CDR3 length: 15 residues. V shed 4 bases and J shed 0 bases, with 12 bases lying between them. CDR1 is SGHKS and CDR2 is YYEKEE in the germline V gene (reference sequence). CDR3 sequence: CASSPDGTSTDTQYF. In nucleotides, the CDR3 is TGTGCCAGCAGCCCGGACGGGACTAGCACAGATACGCAGTATTTT.

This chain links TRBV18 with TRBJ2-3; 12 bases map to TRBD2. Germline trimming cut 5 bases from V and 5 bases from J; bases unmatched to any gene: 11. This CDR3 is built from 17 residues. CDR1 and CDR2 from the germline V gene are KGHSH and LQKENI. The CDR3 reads CASSRAFGLAGRDTQYF. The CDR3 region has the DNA TGTGCCAGCTCAAGGGCATTCGGACTAGCGGGACGAGATACGCAGTATTTT.

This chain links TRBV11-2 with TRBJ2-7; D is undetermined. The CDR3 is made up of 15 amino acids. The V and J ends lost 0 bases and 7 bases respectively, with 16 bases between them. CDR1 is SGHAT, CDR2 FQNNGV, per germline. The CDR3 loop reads CASSLDAAVVREQYF. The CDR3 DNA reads TGTGCCAGCAGCTTAGACGCGGCCGTGGTGCGAGAGCAGTACTTC.

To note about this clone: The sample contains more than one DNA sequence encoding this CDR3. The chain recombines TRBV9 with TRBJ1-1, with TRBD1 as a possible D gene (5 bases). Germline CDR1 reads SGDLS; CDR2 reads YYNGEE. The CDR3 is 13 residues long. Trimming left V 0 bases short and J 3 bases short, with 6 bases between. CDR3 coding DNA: TGTGCCAGCAGCGTAGCGGGGGACACTGAAGCTTTCTTT. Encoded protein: CASSVAGDTEAFF.

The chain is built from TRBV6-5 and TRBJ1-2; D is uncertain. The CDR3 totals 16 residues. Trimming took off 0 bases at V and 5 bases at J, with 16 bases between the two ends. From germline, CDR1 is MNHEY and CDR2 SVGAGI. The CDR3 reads CASSYSEQRNSYGYTF. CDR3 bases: TGTGCCAGCAGTTACTCCGAACAGCGGAACTCTTATGGCTACACCTTC.

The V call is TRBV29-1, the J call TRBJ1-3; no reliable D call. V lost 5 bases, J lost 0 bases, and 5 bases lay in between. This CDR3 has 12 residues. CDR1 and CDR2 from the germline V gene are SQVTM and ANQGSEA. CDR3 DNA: TGCAGCGTTACTAACTCTGGAAACACCATATATTTT. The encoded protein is CSVTNSGNTIYF.

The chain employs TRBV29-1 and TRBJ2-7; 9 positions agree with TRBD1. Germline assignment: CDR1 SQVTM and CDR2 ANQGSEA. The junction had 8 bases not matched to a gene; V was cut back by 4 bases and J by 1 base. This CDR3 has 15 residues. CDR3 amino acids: CSVAGGTGSSYEQYF. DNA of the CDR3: TGCAGCGTTGCAGGTGGGACAGGGTCTTCCTACGAGCAGTACTTC.

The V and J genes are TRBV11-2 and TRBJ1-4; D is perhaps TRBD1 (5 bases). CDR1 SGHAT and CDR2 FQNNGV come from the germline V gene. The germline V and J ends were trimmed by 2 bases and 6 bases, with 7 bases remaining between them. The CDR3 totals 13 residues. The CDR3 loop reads CASSLFRDEKLFF. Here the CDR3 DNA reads TGTGCCAGCAGCTTATTCAGGGATGAAAAACTGTTTTTT.

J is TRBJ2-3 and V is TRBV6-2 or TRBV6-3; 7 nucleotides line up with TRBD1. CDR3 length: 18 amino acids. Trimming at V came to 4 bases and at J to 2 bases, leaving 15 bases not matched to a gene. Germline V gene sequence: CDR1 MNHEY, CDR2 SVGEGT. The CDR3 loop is CASSFGGQSVGFTDTQYF. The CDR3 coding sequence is TGTGCCAGCAGTTTTGGGGGACAGTCTGTGGGTTTCACAGATACGCAGTATTTT.

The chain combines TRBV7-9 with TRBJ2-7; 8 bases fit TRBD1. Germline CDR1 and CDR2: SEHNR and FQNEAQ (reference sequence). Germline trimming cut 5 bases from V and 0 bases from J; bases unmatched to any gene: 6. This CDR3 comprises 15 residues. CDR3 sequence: CASSRQGLSSYEQYF. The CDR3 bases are TGTGCCAGCAGCCGACAGGGGTTAAGCTCCTACGAGCAGTACTTC.

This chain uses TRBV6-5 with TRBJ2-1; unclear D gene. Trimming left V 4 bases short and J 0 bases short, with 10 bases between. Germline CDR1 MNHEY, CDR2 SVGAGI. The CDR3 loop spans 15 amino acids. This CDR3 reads CASSLTPVSYNEQFF. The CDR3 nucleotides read TGTGCCAGCAGTTTGACACCAGTCTCCTACAATGAGCAGTTCTTC.

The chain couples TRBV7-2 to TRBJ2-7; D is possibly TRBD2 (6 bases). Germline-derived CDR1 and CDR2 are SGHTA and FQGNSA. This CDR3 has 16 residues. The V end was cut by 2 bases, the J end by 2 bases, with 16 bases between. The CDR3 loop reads CASSLTPGTSPYEQYF. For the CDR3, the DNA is TGTGCCAGCAGCTTAACCCCAGGGACTTCGCCCTACGAGCAGTACTTC.

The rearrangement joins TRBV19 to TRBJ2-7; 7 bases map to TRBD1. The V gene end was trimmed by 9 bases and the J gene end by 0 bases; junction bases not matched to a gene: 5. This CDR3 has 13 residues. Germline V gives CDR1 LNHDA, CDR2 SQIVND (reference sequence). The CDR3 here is CASRDSSSYEQYF. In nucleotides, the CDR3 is TGTGCCAGCCGGGACAGCAGCTCCTACGAGCAGTACTTC. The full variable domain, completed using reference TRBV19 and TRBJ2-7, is DGGITQSPKYLFRKEGQNVTLSCEQNLNHDAMYWYRQDPGQGLRLIYYSQIVNDFQKGDIAEGYSVSREKKESFPLTVTSAQKNPTAFYLCASRDSSSYEQYFGPGTRLTVT.

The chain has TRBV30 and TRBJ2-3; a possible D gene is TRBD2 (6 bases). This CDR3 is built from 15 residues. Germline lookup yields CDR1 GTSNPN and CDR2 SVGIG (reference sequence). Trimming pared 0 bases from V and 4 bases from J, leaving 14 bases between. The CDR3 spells CAWSVGGLAADTQYF. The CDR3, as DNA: TGTGCCTGGAGTGTTGGAGGGTTGGCAGCAGATACGCAGTATTTT.

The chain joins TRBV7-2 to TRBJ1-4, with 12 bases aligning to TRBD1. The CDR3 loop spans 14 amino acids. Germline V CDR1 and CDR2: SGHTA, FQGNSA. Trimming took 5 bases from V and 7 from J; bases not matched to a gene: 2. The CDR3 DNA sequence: TGTGCCAGCAGCAGGGACAGGGGGCCTGAAAAACTGTTTTTT. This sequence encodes CASSRDRGPEKLFF.